This T cell receptor beta chain was retrieved from a study of T cells after yellow fever vaccination. About the research overall: The SMART-Seq v4 Ultra Low Input method served to prepare the low-cell-number fractions. Study-wide findings and caveats: The study re-detected most primary-vaccination clones after the booster (approximately 97% CD4, roughly 85% CD8).

In TCRdb, the 5' RACE reads were re-called with MiXCR into one record per CDR3 protein. The top ten hold approximately 25% of the sample, which has around 53,000 distinct CDR3 sequences, 6.5% to 8.5% seen once. CDR1 and CDR2 (germline): MNHEY, SMNVEV (reference sequence). CDR3 length: 14 amino acids. V gave up 6 bases and J gave up 1 base, with 12 bases separating them. This clonotype has a handful of counts. The starting material was CD8+ T cells not binding an NS4B(214-222) dextramer, sorted from PBMCs, obtained roughly 46 days after the first yellow fever vaccination. The rearrangement joins TRBV27 to TRBJ1-1, with D maybe TRBD1 (5 bases). The clonotype was recovered from a man aged 18 to 29 who received the YFV17D yellow fever vaccine. The CDR3 sequence is CASRRGQPNTEAFF. The CDR3 bases are TGTGCCAGCAGAAGAGGACAACCGAACACTGAAGCTTTCTTT.